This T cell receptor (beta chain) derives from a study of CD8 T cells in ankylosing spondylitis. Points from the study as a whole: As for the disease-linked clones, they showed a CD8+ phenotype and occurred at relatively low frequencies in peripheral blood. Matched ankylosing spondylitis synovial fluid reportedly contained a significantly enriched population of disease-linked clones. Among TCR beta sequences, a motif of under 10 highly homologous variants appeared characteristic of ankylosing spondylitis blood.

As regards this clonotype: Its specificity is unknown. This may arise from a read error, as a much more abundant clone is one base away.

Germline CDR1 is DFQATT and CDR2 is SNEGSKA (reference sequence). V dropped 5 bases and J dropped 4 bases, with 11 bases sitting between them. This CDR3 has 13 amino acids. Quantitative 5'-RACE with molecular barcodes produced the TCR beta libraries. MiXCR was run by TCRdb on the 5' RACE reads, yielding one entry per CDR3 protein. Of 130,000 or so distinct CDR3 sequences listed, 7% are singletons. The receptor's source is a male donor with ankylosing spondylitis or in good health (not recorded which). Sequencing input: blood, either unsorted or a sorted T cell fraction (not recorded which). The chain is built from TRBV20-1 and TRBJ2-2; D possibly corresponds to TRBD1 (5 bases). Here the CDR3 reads CSAPDGATGELFF. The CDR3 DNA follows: TGCAGTGCTCCCGATGGGGCCACCGGGGAGCTGTTTTTT.